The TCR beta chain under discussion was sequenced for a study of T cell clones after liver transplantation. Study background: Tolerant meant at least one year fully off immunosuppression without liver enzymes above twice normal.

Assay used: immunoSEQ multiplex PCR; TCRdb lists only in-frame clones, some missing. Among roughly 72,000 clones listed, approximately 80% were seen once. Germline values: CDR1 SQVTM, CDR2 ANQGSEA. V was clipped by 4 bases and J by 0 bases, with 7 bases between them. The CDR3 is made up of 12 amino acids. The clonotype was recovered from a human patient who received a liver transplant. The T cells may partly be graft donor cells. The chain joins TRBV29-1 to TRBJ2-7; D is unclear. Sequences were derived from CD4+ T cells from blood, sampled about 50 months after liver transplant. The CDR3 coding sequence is TGCAGCGTTGTAACAAGCTCCTACGAGCAGTACTTC. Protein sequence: CSVVTSSYEQYF.